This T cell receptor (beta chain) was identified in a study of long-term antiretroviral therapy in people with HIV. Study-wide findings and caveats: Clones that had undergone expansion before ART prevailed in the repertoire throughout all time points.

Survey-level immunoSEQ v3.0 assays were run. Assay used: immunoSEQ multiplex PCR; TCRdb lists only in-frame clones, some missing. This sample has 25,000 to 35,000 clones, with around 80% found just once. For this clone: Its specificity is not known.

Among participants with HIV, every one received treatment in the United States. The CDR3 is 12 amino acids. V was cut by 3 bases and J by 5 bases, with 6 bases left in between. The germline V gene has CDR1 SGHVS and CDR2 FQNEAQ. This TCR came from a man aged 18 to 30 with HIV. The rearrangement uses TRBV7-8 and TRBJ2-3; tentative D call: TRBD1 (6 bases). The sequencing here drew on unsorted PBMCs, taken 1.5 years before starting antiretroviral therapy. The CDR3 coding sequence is TGTGCCAGCAGCTTGACAGGAGATACGCAGTATTTT. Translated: CASSLTGDTQYF.